What follows are 25 T cell receptor beta chains derived from one specimen sequenced in a study of cytomegalovirus exposure and HLA in healthy donors. Measured with immunoSEQ multiplex PCR; TCRdb has only the in-frame clones, and not every one. The sample has 90,000 or so clones, around 85% seen once. The sample comprised PBMCs. All receptors derive from a man in his late teens or twenties in good health and CMV-seropositive.

The V call is TRBV19, the J call TRBJ2-5; weak D call: TRBD2 (6 bases). With 7 bases removed from V and 1 base from J, the gap between germline ends came to 25 bases. CDR3 length: 18 amino acids. Germline CDR1 is LNHDA and CDR2 is SQIVND (reference sequence). The CDR3 sequence is CASTLRRGEPFGQETQYF. CDR3 in DNA: TGTGCCAGTACTCTGCGGAGGGGAGAGCCGTTTGGCCAAGAGACCCAGTACTTC.

V is TRBV10-3 and J is TRBJ2-7; 7 bases fit TRBD1. Germline CDR1 reads ENHRY; CDR2 reads SYGVKD. V lost 6 bases, J lost 0 bases, and 2 bases stayed unmatched. CDR3 length: 13 amino acids. CDR3: CAISGDSSYEQYV. CDR3 coding DNA: TGTGCCATCAGCGGGGACAGCTCCTACGAGCAGTACGTC.

The chain uses TRBV4-1 and TRBJ2-7, with D perhaps TRBD2 (6 bases). Trimming shortened V by 3 bases and J by 3 bases, and 18 bases separated the two germline ends. The CDR3 loop spans 16 amino acids. Germline values: CDR1 MGHRA, CDR2 YSYEKL. The CDR3 region has the DNA TGCGCCAGCAGCCAGACGGACGGGAGAGTAAACTACGAGCAGTACTTC. This encodes CASSQTDGRVNYEQYF.

The chain employs TRBV6-5 and TRBJ2-7; D is uncertain. The CDR3 spans 16 residues. Trimming took off 2 bases at V and 2 bases at J, with 16 bases between the two ends. Germline V CDR1 and CDR2: MNHEY, SVGAGI. For the CDR3, the DNA is TGTGCCAGCAGTTACCGGCTTAGAGGAAGCACCTACGAGCAGTACTTC. Protein product: CASSYRLRGSTYEQYF.

The gene calls are TRBV2 and TRBJ1-4; tentative D call: TRBD1 (5 bases). This CDR3 comprises 14 residues. Germline V gives CDR1 SNHLY, CDR2 FYNNEI. Trimming cost V 6 bases and J 7 bases, with 15 bases left between them. In DNA, the CDR3 is TGTGCCAGCAGGGACGGCGGGGCGCGTGAAAAACTGTTTTTT. It encodes CASRDGGAREKLFF.

The chain uses TRBV5-1 and TRBJ1-4, with a tentative D call TRBD1 (5 bases). The CDR3 covers 15 residues. CDR1 is SGHRS, CDR2 YFSETQ, per germline. Trimming stripped 0 bases from V and 6 bases from J, with 12 bases between. This CDR3 is CASSLVGDSDEKLFF. The CDR3 DNA reads TGCGCCAGCAGCTTGGTAGGGGACTCAGATGAAAAACTGTTTTTT.

The chain couples TRBV9 to TRBJ2-7; 11 bases agree with TRBD1. V lost 4 bases and J lost 2; bases outside the gene matches: 5. There are 15 residues in the CDR3. Germline-derived CDR1 and CDR2 are SGDLS and YYNGEE. CDR3 sequence reads: CASSTGTGGTYEQYF. DNA for the CDR3: TGTGCCAGCAGCACAGGGACAGGGGGGACCTACGAGCAGTACTTC.

The J gene is TRBJ1-1, the V gene TRBV7-9; TRBD1 aligns across 7 bases. The CDR3 contains 14 residues. Germline V gene data show CDR1 as SEHNR and CDR2 as FQNEAQ (reference sequence). Trimming cost V 5 bases and J 4 bases; bases outside gene matches: 7. The CDR3 bases are TGTGCCAGCAGCCAAAACAGGGGTCCCACTGAAGCTTTCTTT. It codes for CASSQNRGPTEAFF.

The rearrangement links TRBV2 to TRBJ2-1, with 14 bases fitting TRBD2. The CDR3 length is 18 residues. Trimming took 6 bases from V and 3 from J; bases not matched to a gene: 10. Germline V CDR1 and CDR2: SNHLY, FYNNEI. The CDR3 spells CASRSGTSGRKVYNEQFF. As DNA, the CDR3 is TGTGCCAGCAGATCCGGGACTAGCGGGAGAAAGGTCTACAATGAGCAGTTCTTC.

The chain recombines TRBV6-5 with TRBJ2-3, with a possible D match to TRBD1 (8 bases). The V gene lost 8 bases and the J gene lost 3 bases, with 12 bases spanning the gap. Germline CDR1 reads MNHEY; CDR2 reads SVGAGI. The CDR3 has 13 amino acids. CDR3 in DNA: TGTGCCAGCGGACAGGGAGGGACAGATACGCAGTATTTT. This codes for CASGQGGTDTQYF.

This clone was detected a few times. The chain has TRBV28 and TRBJ1-5; 8 nucleotides align to TRBD1. The CDR3 sequence is 14 residues long. CDR1 is MDHEN and CDR2 is SYDVKM in the germline V gene. The V segment lost 6 bases and the J segment 2 bases; nucleotides outside the gene matches: 3. CDR3: CASRRTGRNQPQHF. CDR3 nucleotide sequence: TGTGCCAGCAGACGGACAGGGCGCAATCAGCCCCAGCATTTT.

The gene calls are TRBV5-1 and TRBJ2-3; tentatively, D is TRBD2 (6 bases). The CDR3 sequence is 14 residues long. CDR1 and CDR2 (germline): SGHRS, YFSETQ. Trimming took off 0 bases at V and 4 bases at J, with 9 bases between the two ends. The CDR3 loop reads CASSLESGADTQYF. In nucleotides, the CDR3 is TGCGCCAGCAGCTTGGAGTCGGGAGCAGATACGCAGTATTTT.

The chain is built from TRBV6-6 and TRBJ2-7, with TRBD1 matching over 9 bases. Germline V CDR1 and CDR2: MNHNY, SVGAGI (reference sequence). V was pared by 5 bases and J by 7 bases, with 9 bases of the junction left unmatched. The CDR3 extends over 14 amino acids. The CDR3 region has the DNA TGTGCCAGCAGTAAACCGGGACAGGGAGGGGAGCAGTACTTC. It yields the protein CASSKPGQGGEQYF.

The chain carries TRBV28 and TRBJ2-2; 12 bases align to TRBD2. The germline V gene has CDR1 MDHEN and CDR2 SYDVKM. V dropped 6 bases and J dropped 3; count of bases not matched to a gene: 8. The CDR3 extends over 17 amino acids. The CDR3 is CASSRDRTSGDTGELFF. CDR3 DNA: TGTGCCAGCAGCAGAGACAGGACTAGCGGGGACACCGGGGAGCTGTTTTTT.

The chain combines TRBV11-3 with TRBJ2-1; maybe TRBD2 (6 bases). The length of the CDR3 is 15 residues. The germline V and J ends were trimmed by 2 bases and 7 bases, with 15 bases remaining between them. CDR1 is SGHNT and CDR2 is YENEEA in the germline V gene. The DNA for the CDR3 is TGTGCCAGCAGCTTACTAGCGACCACTGATAATGAGCAGTTCTTC. It codes for CASSLLATTDNEQFF.

This clone has only a few counts. The rearrangement joins TRBV25-1 to TRBJ1-2, with 9 bases identical to TRBD1. This CDR3 spans 13 amino acids. Germline trimming cut 5 bases from V and 5 bases from J; bases unmatched to any gene: 3. Germline CDR1 and CDR2: MGHDK and SYGVNS. The CDR3 nucleotides are TGTGCCAGCAGTACGGACAGGGGATATGGCTACACCTTC. Amino acids: CASSTDRGYGYTF.

This clone was recorded only once. The chain employs TRBV27 and TRBJ1-2, with 7 nucleotides matching TRBD1. The CDR3 has 15 residues. CDR1 and CDR2 (germline): MNHEY, SMNVEV (reference sequence). Trimming at V came to 4 bases and at J to 0 bases, leaving 5 bases not matched to a gene. CDR3 protein: CASSSQDRPNYGYTF. The CDR3 DNA sequence: TGTGCCAGCAGTTCCCAGGACAGGCCTAACTATGGCTACACCTTC.

The rearrangement uses TRBV27 and TRBJ2-7; 12 nucleotides agree with TRBD2. V shed 8 bases and J 4 bases; nucleotides not matched to a gene: 0. From germline, CDR1 is MNHEY and CDR2 SMNVEV (reference sequence). The CDR3 sequence is 12 residues long. The CDR3 DNA sequence: TGTGCCAGCGGGACTAGCGGGTACGAGCAGTACGTC. Encoded protein: CASGTSGYEQYV.

This chain's CDR3 is CASSLGSGRGNEQFF. The CDR3 DNA reads TGTGCCAGCAGCTTGGGTAGCGGGAGAGGCAATGAGCAGTTCTTC. The rearrangement uses TRBV5-6 and TRBJ2-1; 9 bases fit TRBD2. This CDR3 has 15 amino acids. Germline CDR1 is SGHDT and CDR2 is YYEEEE. Trimming at V came to 0 bases and at J to 6 bases, leaving 4 bases not matched to a gene.

The chain uses TRBV27 and TRBJ2-3, with D perhaps TRBD2 (5 bases). The CDR3 sequence is 14 residues long. Germline CDR1 MNHEY, CDR2 SMNVEV (reference sequence). Deletions cut 4 bases from V and 2 bases from J, with 10 bases between. The CDR3 protein is CASSSTGFTDTQYF. CDR3 nucleotides: TGTGCCAGCAGTTCAACGGGATTCACAGATACGCAGTATTTT.

This clone was counted a single time. The chain combines TRBV9 with TRBJ2-3; D perhaps matches TRBD2 (6 bases). Germline V gene data show CDR1 as SGDLS and CDR2 as YYNGEE. The germline V and J ends were trimmed by 4 bases and 0 bases, with 15 bases remaining between them. The CDR3 is 16 amino acids. The CDR3 loop reads CASSYGTSGSTDTQYF. In nucleotides, the CDR3 is TGTGCCAGCAGCTATGGGACCAGCGGGAGCACAGATACGCAGTATTTT.

The rearrangement links TRBV27 to TRBJ2-4; D may be TRBD2 (5 bases). Germline lookup yields CDR1 MNHEY and CDR2 SMNVEV (reference sequence). CDR3 size: 14 residues. The V gene lost 2 bases and the J gene lost 8 bases, with 13 bases spanning the gap. This chain's CDR3 is CASSLNAPGDIQYF. CDR3 DNA sequence: TGTGCCAGCAGTTTAAACGCCCCCGGGGACATTCAGTACTTC.

As DNA, the CDR3 is TGTGCCAGAAGCTTGTTTCAGGGCGGGGAGCTGTTTTTT. Its translation is CARSLFQGGELFF. The chain carries TRBV5-3 and TRBJ2-2, with D perhaps matching TRBD1 (5 bases). TRBV5-3 is an ORF; its function is uncertain. The CDR3 is 13 residues long. Deletions cut 1 base from V and 7 bases from J, with 8 bases between.

The chain has TRBV14 and TRBJ1-2; D unresolved. The CDR3 is 15 residues long. CDR1 SGHDN and CDR2 FVKESK come from the germline V gene. V lost 4 bases and J lost 0, with 12 bases in between. In DNA, the CDR3 is TGTGCCAGCAGCCTCCTTGGAGGCTCTAACTATGGCTACACCTTC. Translating gives CASSLLGGSNYGYTF.

This clone was recorded once. J is TRBJ2-1 and V is TRBV6-5, with D hard to call. The CDR3 totals 14 residues. The germline V gene encodes CDR1 MNHEY and CDR2 SVGAGI. The V end lost 0 bases, the J end lost 4 bases, and 7 bases lay between the germline ends. CDR3 region: CASSYSSRYNEQFF. CDR3 coding DNA: TGTGCCAGCAGTTACTCGAGCAGGTACAATGAGCAGTTCTTC.